This TCR beta chain was sequenced during a study of OX40 agonist ivuxolimab in advanced cancers. Study-level background: The costimulatory receptor OX40 (CD134) was targeted by ivuxolimab, a fully human IgG2 agonistic monoclonal antibody. The paper reports the monotherapy dose-escalation portion (N = 52 patients) of the phase I ivuxolimab trial. Of the 52 patients in dose escalation, about 20 had hepatocellular carcinoma, some 15 had melanoma, 9 had renal cell carcinoma and 9 had head and neck cancer. Intravenous ivuxolimab was administered to patients every 2 weeks at six dose levels: 0.01, 0.1, 0.3, 1.5, 3 and 10 mg/kg. Prior anti-PD-1, anti-PD-L1 or anti-CTLA-4 therapy was permitted, and 30% to 45% of dose-escalation patients had received checkpoint inhibitors. Three dose-escalation patients achieved partial responses, one with hepatocellular carcinoma and two with cutaneous melanoma. Peripheral TCRbeta sequencing was intended to test whether TCR sequence diversity was altered and clonal T-cell expansion was caused by ivuxolimab. The dose-escalation cohort was about 83% male with a mean age of approximately 59 years, ranging from about 23 to 85. Results and caveats for the whole study, not just this receptor: Which antigens the clonally expanded peripheral T cells were specific for was not determined. Clonal expansion of both CD4+ and CD8+ blood T cells was observed from baseline to week 6 at doses 0.1 to 3.0 mg/kg. After ivuxolimab, more expanded clones were found on average in CD8+ T cells than in CD4+ T cells. Low levels of normalized T-cell clonal expansion were also seen in some patients who did not respond. In the 0.1-3.0 mg/kg groups, partial responders were among the patients with the lowest normalized peripheral clonal expansion, particularly in CD8+ T cells.

For sequencing of the TCRbeta CDR3 region, genomic DNA was extracted from the sorted cells. The immunoSEQ Assay was used for sequencing of TCRbeta CDR3 regions. Drawn from immuneACCESS, this table holds only the in-frame rearrangements with V and J called that TCRdb kept. Clones are partly lost; checked studies trace under half to an unresolved V gene and leave the rest unexplained. This sample gives 130,000 or so clones in total; 90% of them show up just once. 0.85% to 1.4% of the sample is taken by the ten largest. As to this clone: Its antigen remains unidentified. Per-base quality was not reported, and no clone a single base away is much larger than it.

The trial excluded patients who had a history of autoimmune disease or who were on systemic immunosuppression. Peripheral blood for TCR sequencing was drawn from every dose cohort at baseline, at cycle 4 day 1 and at cycle 7 day 1. Samples came from an open-label, multicenter, first-in-human phase I dose-escalation trial of ivuxolimab. Adults with locally advanced or metastatic melanoma, renal cell, hepatocellular, or head and neck squamous cell carcinoma were enrolled in the trial. Before TCR sequencing, CD4+ and CD8+ T cells were separately sorted from peripheral blood. The CDR3 goes from the cysteine to the phenylalanine over 9 residues. Only the CDR3 DNA stays, 27 bases, in frame from base 1. The germline V gene provides CDR1 SGHVS and CDR2 FNYEAQ. V is reduced by 4 bases and J by 10 bases, leaving a spacing of 4 bases between them.

The sequence joins TRBV7-6 to TRBJ1-1; the D gene is not confidently resolved. The receptor was isolated from an adult with an advanced solid tumor such as melanoma, head and neck, liver or kidney cancer. Sequencing used CD4+ or CD8+ T cells sorted from blood, obtained in a trial of the OX40 agonist ivuxolimab. Read as DNA, the sequence is TGTGCCAGCAGCTCGGGAGCTTTCTTT. This is translated as CASSSGAFF.